Listed here is a single T cell receptor (beta chain). These data are taken from a study of blood T cell repertoires in COVID-19. TCRdb's copy holds only in-frame clones and misses some; the assay was immunoSEQ multiplex PCR. The sample has fewer than 400,000 clones, just under 90% seen once. Sequencing used PBMCs or T cells enriched from blood (not recorded which). The TCR originated in a woman aged 25-40 years who had recovered from COVID-19.

The CDR3 loop reads CSVESHLYNEQFF. The CDR3 DNA reads TGCAGCGTTGAAAGCCACTTGTACAATGAGCAGTTCTTC. The V and J genes are TRBV29-1 and TRBJ2-1, with no clear D. Germline-derived CDR1 and CDR2 are SQVTM and ANQGSEA. V was clipped by 2 bases and J by 4 bases, with 9 bases between them. The CDR3 covers 13 residues.